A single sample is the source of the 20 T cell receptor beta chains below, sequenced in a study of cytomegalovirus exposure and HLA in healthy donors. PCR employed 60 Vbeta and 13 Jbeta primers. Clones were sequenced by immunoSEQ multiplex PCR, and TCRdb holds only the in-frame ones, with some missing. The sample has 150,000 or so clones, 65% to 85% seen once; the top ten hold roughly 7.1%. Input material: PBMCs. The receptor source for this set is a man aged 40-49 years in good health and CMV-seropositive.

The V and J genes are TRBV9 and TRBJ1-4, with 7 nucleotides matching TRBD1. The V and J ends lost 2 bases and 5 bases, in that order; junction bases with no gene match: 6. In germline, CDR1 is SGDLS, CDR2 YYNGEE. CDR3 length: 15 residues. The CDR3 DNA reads TGTGCCAGCAGCGTGATGACAGGGTCCAATGAAAAACTGTTTTTT. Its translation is CASSVMTGSNEKLFF.

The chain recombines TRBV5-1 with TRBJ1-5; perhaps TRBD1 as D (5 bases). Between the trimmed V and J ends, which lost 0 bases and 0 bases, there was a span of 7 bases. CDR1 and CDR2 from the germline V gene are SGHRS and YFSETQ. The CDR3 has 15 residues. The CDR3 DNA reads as TGCGCCAGCAGCTTGGGACAGTATAGCAATCAGCCCCAGCATTTT. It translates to CASSLGQYSNQPQHF.

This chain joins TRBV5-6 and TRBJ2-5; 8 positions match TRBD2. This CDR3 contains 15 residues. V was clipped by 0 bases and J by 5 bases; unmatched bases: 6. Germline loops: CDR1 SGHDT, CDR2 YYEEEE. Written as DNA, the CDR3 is TGTGCCAGCAGCTTGGGAGGACTAGCCGGCGAGACCCAGTACTTC. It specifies CASSLGGLAGETQYF.

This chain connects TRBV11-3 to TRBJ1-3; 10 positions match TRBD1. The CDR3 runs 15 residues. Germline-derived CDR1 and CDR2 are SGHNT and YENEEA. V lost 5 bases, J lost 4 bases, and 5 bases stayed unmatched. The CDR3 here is CASSRQGAGGNTIYF. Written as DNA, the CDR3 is TGTGCCAGCAGCCGACAGGGGGCAGGAGGAAACACCATATATTTT.

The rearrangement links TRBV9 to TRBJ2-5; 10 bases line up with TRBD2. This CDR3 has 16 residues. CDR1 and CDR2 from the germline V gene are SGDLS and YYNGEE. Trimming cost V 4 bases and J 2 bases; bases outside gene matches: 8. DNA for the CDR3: TGTGCCAGCAGCTCCCGGACTAGCGGAATTCAAGAGACCCAGTACTTC. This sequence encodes CASSSRTSGIQETQYF. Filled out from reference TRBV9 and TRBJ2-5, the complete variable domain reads DSGVTQTPKHLITATGQRVTLRCSPRSGDLSVYWYQQSLDQGLQFLIQYYNGEERAKGNILERFSAQQFPDLHSELNLSSLELGDSALYFCASSSRTSGIQETQYFGPGTRLLVL.

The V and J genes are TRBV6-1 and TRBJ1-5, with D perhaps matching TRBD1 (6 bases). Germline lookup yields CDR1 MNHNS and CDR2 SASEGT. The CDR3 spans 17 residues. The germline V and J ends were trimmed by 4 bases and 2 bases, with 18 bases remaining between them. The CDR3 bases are TGTGCCAGCAGTGCGTGGGGGGGGGCCCCGGGCAATCAGCCCCAGCATTTT. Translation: CASSAWGGAPGNQPQHF.

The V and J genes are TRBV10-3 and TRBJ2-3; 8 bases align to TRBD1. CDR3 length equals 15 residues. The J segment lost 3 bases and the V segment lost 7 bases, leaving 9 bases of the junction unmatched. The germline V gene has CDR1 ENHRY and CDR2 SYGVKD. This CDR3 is CAITQGAFGTDTQYF. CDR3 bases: TGTGCCATCACCCAGGGGGCTTTTGGTACAGATACGCAGTATTTT.

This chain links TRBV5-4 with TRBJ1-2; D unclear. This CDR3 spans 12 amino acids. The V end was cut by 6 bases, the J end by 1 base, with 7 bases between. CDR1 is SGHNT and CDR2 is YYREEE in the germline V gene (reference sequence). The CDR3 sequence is CASTLSNYGYTF. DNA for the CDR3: TGTGCCAGCACATTGAGTAACTATGGCTACACCTTC.

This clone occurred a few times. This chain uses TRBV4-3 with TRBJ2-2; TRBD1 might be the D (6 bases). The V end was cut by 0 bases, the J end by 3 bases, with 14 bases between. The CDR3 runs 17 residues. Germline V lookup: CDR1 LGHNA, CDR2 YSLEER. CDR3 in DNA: TGCGCCAGCAGCCAAGATCCGGCTGGACAGCACACCGGGGAGCTGTTTTTT. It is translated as CASSQDPAGQHTGELFF.

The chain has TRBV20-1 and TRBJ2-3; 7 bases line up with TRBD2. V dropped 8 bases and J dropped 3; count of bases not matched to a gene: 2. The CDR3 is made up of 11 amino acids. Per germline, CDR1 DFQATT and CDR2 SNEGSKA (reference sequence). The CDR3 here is CSSGETDTQYF. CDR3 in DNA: TGCAGTAGCGGGGAAACAGATACGCAGTATTTT.

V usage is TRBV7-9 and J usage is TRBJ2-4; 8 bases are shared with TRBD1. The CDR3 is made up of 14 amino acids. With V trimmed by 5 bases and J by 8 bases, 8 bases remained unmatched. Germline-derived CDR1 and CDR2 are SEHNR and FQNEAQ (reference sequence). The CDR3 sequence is CASSPLRGLDIQYF. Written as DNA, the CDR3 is TGTGCCAGCAGCCCCCTCAGGGGGCTAGACATTCAGTACTTC. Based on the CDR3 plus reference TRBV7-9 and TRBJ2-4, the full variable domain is DTGVSQNPRHKITKRGQNVTFRCDPISEHNRLYWYRQTLGQGPEFLTYFQNEAQLEKSRLLSDRFSAERPKGSFSTLEIQRTEQGDSAMYLCASSPLRGLDIQYFGAGTRLSVL.

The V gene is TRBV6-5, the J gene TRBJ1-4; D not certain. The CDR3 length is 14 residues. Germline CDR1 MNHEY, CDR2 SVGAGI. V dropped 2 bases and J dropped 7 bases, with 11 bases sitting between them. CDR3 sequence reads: CASSYDQRGEKLFF. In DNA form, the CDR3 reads TGTGCCAGCAGTTACGACCAAAGAGGTGAAAAACTGTTTTTT.

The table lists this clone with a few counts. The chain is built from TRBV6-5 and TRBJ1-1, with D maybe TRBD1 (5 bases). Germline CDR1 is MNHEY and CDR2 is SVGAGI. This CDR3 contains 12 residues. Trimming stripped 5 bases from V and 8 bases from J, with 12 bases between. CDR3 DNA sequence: TGTGCCAGCAGTCCCCAGGGCACCGAAGCTTTCTTT. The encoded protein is CASSPQGTEAFF.

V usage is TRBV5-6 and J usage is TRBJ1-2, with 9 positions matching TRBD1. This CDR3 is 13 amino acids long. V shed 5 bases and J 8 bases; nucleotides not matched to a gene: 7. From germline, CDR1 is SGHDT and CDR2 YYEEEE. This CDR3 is CASRTTGGQGYTF. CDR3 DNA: TGTGCCAGCAGGACCACAGGGGGCCAAGGCTACACCTTC.

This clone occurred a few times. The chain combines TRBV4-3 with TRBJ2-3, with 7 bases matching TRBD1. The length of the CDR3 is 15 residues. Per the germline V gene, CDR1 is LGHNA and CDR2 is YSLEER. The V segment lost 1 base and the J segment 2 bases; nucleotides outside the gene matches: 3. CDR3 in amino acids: CASSQGGGPTDTQYF. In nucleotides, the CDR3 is TGCGCCAGCAGCCAAGGAGGGGGCCCCACAGATACGCAGTATTTT.

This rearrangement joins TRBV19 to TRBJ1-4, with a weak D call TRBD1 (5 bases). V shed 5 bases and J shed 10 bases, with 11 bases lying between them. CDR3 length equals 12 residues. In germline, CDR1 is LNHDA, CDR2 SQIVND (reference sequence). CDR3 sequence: CASSLDNAKLFF. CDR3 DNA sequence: TGTGCCAGTAGTCTGGACAACGCAAAACTGTTTTTT.

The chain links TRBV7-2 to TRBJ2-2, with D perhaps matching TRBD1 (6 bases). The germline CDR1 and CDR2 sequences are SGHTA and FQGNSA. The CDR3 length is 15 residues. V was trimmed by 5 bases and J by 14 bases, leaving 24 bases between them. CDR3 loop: CASSQEGWNLRGLFF. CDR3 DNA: TGTGCCAGCAGCCAAGAGGGGTGGAATCTCAGGGGTCTGTTTTTT.

The CDR3 coding sequence is TGCAGTGCTTATTACGGGGGTGGCTACACCTTC. This encodes CSAYYGGGYTF. V and J are TRBV20-1 and TRBJ1-2, with a possible D match to TRBD1 (5 bases). The CDR3 runs 11 residues. From germline, CDR1 is DFQATT and CDR2 SNEGSKA (reference sequence). V was cut by 5 bases and J by 7 bases, with 11 bases left in between.

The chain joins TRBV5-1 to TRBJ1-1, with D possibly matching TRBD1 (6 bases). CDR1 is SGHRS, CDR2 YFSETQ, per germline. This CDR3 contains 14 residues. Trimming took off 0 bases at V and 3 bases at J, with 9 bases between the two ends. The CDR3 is CASSLAGVDTEAFF. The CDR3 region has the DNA TGCGCCAGCAGCTTGGCAGGGGTCGACACTGAAGCTTTCTTT.

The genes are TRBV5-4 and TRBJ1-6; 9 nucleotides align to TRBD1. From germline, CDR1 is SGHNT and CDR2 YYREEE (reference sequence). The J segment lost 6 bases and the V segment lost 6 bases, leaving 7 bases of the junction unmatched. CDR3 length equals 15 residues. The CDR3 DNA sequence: TGTGCCAGCACCCGACAGGGGGGGCCTAATTCACCCCTCCACTTT. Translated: CASTRQGGPNSPLHF.